This is a list of T cell receptor beta chains from one sample in a study of T-cell reconstitution after alpha-beta-depleted transplantation in children. TCRdb redid the calling of the PCR reads with MiXCR, one entry per CDR3 protein. The sample includes hundreds of thousands of distinct CDR3 sequences, about an eighth of them seen just once. The specimen comprised PBMCs, mostly from graft donor cells, sampled 360 days after TCRalphabeta/CD19-depleted stem cell transplant. These receptors were taken from a male patient aged 10 to 17 who had a stem cell transplant for acute myeloid leukemia, so the T cells may come from the graft donor. Both conserved end residues are part of each CDR3. The order of the fields is clone size, J gene, D gene, V gene, CDR3 length, CDR3 protein, CDR3 DNA. The D gene is left open where the match is weak. Rows give clone size only sometimes, using once, few, many, or a class for an expanded clone.

>few|TRBJ2-5|.|TRBV24-1|16
CATSDLGSGYQETQYF
TGTGCCACCAGTGATTTAGGGTCTGGGTACCAAGAGACCCAGTACTTC
>.|TRBJ2-1|TRBD2|TRBV7-8|15
CASSLAAPSGTGQFF
TGTGCCAGCAGCTTAGCGGCCCCTAGCGGGACGGGGCAGTTCTTC
>.|TRBJ2-5|TRBD2|TRBV18|18
CASSPDLGLAGREETQYF
TGTGCCAGCTCACCTGACTTGGGACTAGCGGGCCGCGAAGAGACCCAGTACTTC
>few|TRBJ2-1|TRBD2|TRBV24-1|16
CATSDPGLGSGHEQFF
TGTGCCACCAGTGATCCGGGACTAGGGTCAGGGCATGAGCAGTTCTTC
>many|TRBJ1-3|.|TRBV4-2|13
CASSQDSGNTIYF
TGTGCCAGCAGCCAAGATTCAGGAAACACCATATATTTT
>few|TRBJ2-3|.|TRBV15|14
CATGNSGYTDTQYF
TGTGCCACCGGAAACAGTGGGTACACAGATACGCAGTATTTT
>.|TRBJ2-7|.|TRBV4-3|14
CASSRTAGSYEQYF
TGCGCCAGCAGTCGGACTGCTGGCTCCTACGAGCAGTACTTC
>.|TRBJ2-7|.|TRBV12-3/TRBV12-4|15
CASSPHGRATYEQYF
TGTGCCAGCAGTCCCCACGGTAGGGCCACCTACGAGCAGTACTTC
>.|TRBJ2-7|.|TRBV5-1|15
CASSLEAGYSYEQYF
TGCGCCAGCAGCTTGGAGGCGGGTTACTCCTACGAGCAGTACTTC
>few|TRBJ2-1|.|TRBV11-2|12
CASSLGREHKFF
TGTGCCAGCAGCTTAGGGCGGGAACACAAGTTCTTC
>.|TRBJ2-1|.|TRBV24-1|14
CATGLGSSYNEQFF
TGTGCCACCGGGCTAGGGAGCTCCTACAATGAGCAGTTCTTC
>.|TRBJ1-5|.|TRBV20-1|15
CSARDRGGRGQPQHF
TGCAGTGCTAGAGATCGGGGGGGGCGCGGTCAGCCCCAGCATTTT
>few|TRBJ2-7|TRBD1|TRBV10-3|15
CAISGGTGSSYEQYF
TGTGCCATCAGTGGTGGGACAGGGAGTAGCTACGAGCAGTACTTC
>few|TRBJ2-1|TRBD2|TRBV11-2|20
CASSRPGTSGRVGVRDEQFF
TGTGCCAGCAGCCGCCCCGGGACTAGCGGGAGGGTTGGGGTAAGGGATGAGCAGTTCTTC
>.|TRBJ2-7|.|TRBV27|13
CASSLLPRADLYF
TGTGCCAGCAGTTTATTACCCCGGGCAGACCTGTACTTC
>few|TRBJ2-5|.|TRBV29-1|17
CSVGIIQGGGGGETQYF
TGCAGCGTTGGGATCATTCAGGGGGGTGGGGGCGGAGAGACCCAGTACTTC
>few|TRBJ2-5|TRBD2|TRBV18|16
CASSPMAAGVGETQYF
TGTGCCAGCTCACCTATGGCAGCGGGAGTAGGAGAGACCCAGTACTTC
>.|TRBJ2-1|.|TRBV20-1|14
CSASSAVKGNEQFF
TGCAGTGCTAGTTCGGCGGTCAAGGGGAATGAGCAGTTCTTC
>.|TRBJ2-1|TRBD2|TRBV20-1|19
CSAITPYGGVQSSYNEQFF
TGCAGTGCTATTACACCGTATGGGGGGGTTCAAAGCTCCTACAATGAGCAGTTCTTC
>few|TRBJ2-5|.|TRBV7-6|14
CASSPTGVLETQYF
TGTGCCAGCAGCCCCACGGGGGTGCTAGAGACCCAGTACTTC
>.|TRBJ2-1|TRBD1|TRBV6-1|15
CASSWSGQQLNEQFF
TGTGCCAGCAGCTGGTCGGGACAGCAACTCAATGAGCAGTTCTTC
>many|TRBJ2-1|.|TRBV11-1|18
CASSLAHTGSSSYNEQFF
TGTGCCAGCAGCTTAGCCCACACAGGATCGAGCTCCTACAATGAGCAGTTCTTC
>.|TRBJ1-3|.|TRBV28|16
CASSSQGILTGNTIYF
TGTGCCAGCAGTTCCCAAGGGATCCTAACTGGAAACACCATATATTTT
>.|TRBJ1-2|.|TRBV7-2|11
CARTGLYGYTF
TGTGCCAGGACAGGCCTCTATGGCTACACCTTC
>few|TRBJ2-7|.|TRBV7-2|13
CASSPLPNYEQYF
TGTGCCAGCAGCCCTCTCCCCAACTACGAGCAGTACTTC
>.|TRBJ2-1|TRBD2|TRBV20-1|15
CSARPTSASYNEQFF
TGCAGTGCTAGACCGACTAGCGCCTCCTACAATGAGCAGTTCTTC
>many|TRBJ1-4|.|TRBV28|15
CASSLEAGIDEKLFF
TGTGCCAGCAGTTTAGAGGCAGGGATTGATGAAAAACTGTTTTTT
>few|TRBJ2-2|TRBD2|TRBV28|16
CASDGLAGDSTGELFF
TGTGCCAGCGATGGGTTAGCGGGAGATAGCACCGGGGAGCTGTTTTTT
>few|TRBJ2-2|.|TRBV18|16
CASSPQGYANTGELFF
TGTGCCAGCTCACCACAGGGCTATGCGAACACCGGGGAGCTGTTTTTT
>.|TRBJ1-5|.|TRBV30|13
CAWKEGDNQPQHF
TGTGCCTGGAAGGAGGGGGACAATCAGCCCCAGCATTTT
>.|TRBJ2-3|TRBD2|TRBV7-6|14
CASSLRGRRDTQYF
TGTGCCAGCAGCTTACGCGGGAGAAGAGATACGCAGTATTTT
>few|TRBJ2-7|TRBD1|TRBV7-9|14
CASSLFRGQGSLYF
TGTGCCAGCAGCTTATTTAGGGGACAGGGGTCGTTGTACTTC
>few|TRBJ2-5|TRBD1|TRBV6-1|15
CASSRGTGYQETQYF
TGTGCCAGCAGCCGAGGGACAGGGTACCAAGAGACCCAGTACTTC
>.|TRBJ2-1|TRBD2|TRBV3-1|15
CASSQSLAGAYEQFF
TGTGCCAGCAGCCAAAGTCTAGCGGGAGCCTATGAGCAGTTCTTC
>few|TRBJ2-1|TRBD2|TRBV15|18
CATSRDGSGSYGYNEQFF
TGTGCCACCAGCAGAGATGGTAGCGGGAGTTATGGGTACAATGAGCAGTTCTTC
>.|TRBJ2-1|.|TRBV3-1|18
CASSKQGGPYPTYNEQFF
TGTGCCAGCAGCAAACAGGGTGGCCCCTACCCAACCTACAATGAGCAGTTCTTC
>many|TRBJ2-1|.|TRBV4-2|16
CASSQDWSGSYNEQFF
TGTGCCAGCAGCCAAGATTGGTCGGGGTCCTACAATGAGCAGTTCTTC
>many|TRBJ2-2|TRBD2|TRBV10-3|16
CAISEVAGANRGELFF
TGTGCCATCAGTGAGGTAGCGGGAGCGAATCGCGGGGAGCTGTTTTTT
>.|TRBJ1-6|TRBD1|TRBV20-1|13
CSFSGTGNSPLHF
TGCAGTTTCTCCGGGACAGGAAATTCACCCCTCCACTTT
>many|TRBJ2-7|TRBD1|TRBV28|14
CASSSGGTGIEQYF
TGTGCCAGCAGTTCCGGCGGGACAGGGATCGAGCAGTACTTC
>few|TRBJ2-5|.|TRBV12-3/TRBV12-4|11
CASSERLTQYF
TGTGCCAGCAGTGAGAGATTGACCCAGTACTTC
>.|TRBJ2-5|TRBD2|TRBV18|16
CASSSRDYLLRGGQYF
TGTGCCAGCTCATCCCGGGACTACCTGCTTCGGGGCGGCCAGTACTTC
>many|TRBJ2-7|.|TRBV10-3|14
CAISENAVSYEQYF
TGTGCCATCAGTGAGAACGCCGTCTCCTACGAGCAGTACTTC
>few|TRBJ2-7|.|TRBV20-1|15
CSARPPSQGSYEQYF
TGCAGTGCTAGGCCCCCATCACAGGGCTCCTACGAGCAGTACTTC
>few|TRBJ2-3|TRBD2|TRBV10-2|14
CASRGEREPDTQYF
TGCGCCAGCAGGGGGGAGCGGGAGCCAGATACGCAGTATTTT
>.|TRBJ2-6|.|TRBV24-1|16
CATSDPTSTGANVLTF
TGTGCCACCAGTGATCCGACATCCACGGGGGCCAACGTCCTGACTTTC
>.|TRBJ2-1|TRBD1|TRBV30|13
CAWKTGGWNEQFF
TGTGCCTGGAAAACAGGGGGCTGGAATGAGCAGTTCTTC
>many|TRBJ2-7|TRBD1|TRBV7-2|15
CASTSKGQGAWEQYF
TGTGCCAGCACCTCAAAGGGACAGGGGGCTTGGGAGCAGTACTTC